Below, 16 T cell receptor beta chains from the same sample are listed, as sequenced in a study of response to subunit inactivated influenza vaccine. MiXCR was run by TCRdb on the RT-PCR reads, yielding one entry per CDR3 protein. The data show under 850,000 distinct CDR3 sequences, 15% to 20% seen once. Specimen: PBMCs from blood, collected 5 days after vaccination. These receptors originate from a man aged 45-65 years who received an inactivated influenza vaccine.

CDR3 region: CAIRGTDNSPLHF. The CDR3 coding sequence is TGTGCCATCCGGGGGACAGATAATTCACCCCTCCACTTT. The chain joins TRBV10-3 to TRBJ1-6, with 7 bases that match TRBD1. The germline CDR1 and CDR2 sequences are ENHRY and SYGVKD. This CDR3 spans 13 amino acids. Trimming at V came to 8 bases and at J to 5 bases, leaving 3 bases not matched to a gene.

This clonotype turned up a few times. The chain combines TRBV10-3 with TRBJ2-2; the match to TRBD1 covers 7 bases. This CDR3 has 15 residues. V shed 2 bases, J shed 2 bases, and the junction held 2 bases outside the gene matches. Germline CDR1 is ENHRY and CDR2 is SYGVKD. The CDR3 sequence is CAISETGVNTGELFF. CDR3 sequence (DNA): TGTGCCATCAGTGAGACAGGGGTCAACACCGGGGAGCTGTTTTTT.

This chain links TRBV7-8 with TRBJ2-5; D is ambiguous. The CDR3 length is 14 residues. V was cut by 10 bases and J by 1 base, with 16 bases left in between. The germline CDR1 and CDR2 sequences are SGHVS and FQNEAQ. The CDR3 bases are TGTGCCACCCATTTGCAGTTCGCCCAAGAGACCCAGTACTTC. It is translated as CATHLQFAQETQYF.

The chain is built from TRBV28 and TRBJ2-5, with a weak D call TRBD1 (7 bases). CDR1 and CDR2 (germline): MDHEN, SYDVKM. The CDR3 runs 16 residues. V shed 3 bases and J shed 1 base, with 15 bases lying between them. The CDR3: CASSFWQGEAQETQYF. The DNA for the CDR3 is TGTGCCAGCAGTTTCTGGCAGGGGGAGGCCCAAGAGACCCAGTACTTC.

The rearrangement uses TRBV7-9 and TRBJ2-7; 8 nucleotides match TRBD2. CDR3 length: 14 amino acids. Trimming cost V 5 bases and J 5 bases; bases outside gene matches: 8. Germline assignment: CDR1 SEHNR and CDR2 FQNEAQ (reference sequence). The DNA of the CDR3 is TGTGCCAGCAGCCTCCCCGGGACTAGGAACGAGCAGTACTTC. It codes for CASSLPGTRNEQYF.

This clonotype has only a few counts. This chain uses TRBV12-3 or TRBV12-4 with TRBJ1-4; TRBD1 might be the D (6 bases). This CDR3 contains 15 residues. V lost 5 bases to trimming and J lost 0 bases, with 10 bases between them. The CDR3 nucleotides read TGTGCCAGCAGTCAACAGGGTGCAACTAATGAAAAACTGTTTTTT. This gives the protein CASSQQGATNEKLFF.

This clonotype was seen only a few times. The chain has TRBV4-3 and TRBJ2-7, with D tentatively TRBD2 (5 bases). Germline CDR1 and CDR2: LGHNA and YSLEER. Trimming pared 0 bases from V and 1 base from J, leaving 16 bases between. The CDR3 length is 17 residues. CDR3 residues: CASSQDSRRAPSYEQYF. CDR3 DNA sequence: TGCGCCAGCAGCCAAGATTCTCGGCGGGCGCCATCCTACGAGCAGTACTTC.

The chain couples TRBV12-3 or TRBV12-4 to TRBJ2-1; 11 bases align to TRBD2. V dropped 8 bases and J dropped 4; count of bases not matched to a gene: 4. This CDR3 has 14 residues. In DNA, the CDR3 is TGTGCCAGCGCTTGGACTAGCGGGTACAATGAGCAGTTCTTC. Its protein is CASAWTSGYNEQFF.

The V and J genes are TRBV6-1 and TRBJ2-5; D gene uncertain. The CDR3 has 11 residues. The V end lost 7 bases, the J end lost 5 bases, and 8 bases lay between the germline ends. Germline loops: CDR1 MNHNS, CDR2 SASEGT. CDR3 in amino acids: CASMEWETQYF. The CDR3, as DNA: TGTGCCAGCATGGAGTGGGAGACCCAGTACTTC.

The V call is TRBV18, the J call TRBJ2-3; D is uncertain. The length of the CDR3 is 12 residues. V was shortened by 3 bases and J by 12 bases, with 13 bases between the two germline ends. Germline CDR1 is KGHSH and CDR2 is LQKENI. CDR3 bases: TGTGCCAGCTCACCTAGAAACCCCTCACAGTATTTT. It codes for CASSPRNPSQYF.

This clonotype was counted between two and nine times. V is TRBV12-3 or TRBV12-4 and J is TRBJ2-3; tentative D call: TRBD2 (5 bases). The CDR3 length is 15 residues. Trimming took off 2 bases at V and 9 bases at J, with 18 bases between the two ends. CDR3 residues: CASSLPHSGIKTQYF. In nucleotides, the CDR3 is TGTGCCAGCAGTTTACCCCACTCCGGGATAAAGACGCAGTATTTT.

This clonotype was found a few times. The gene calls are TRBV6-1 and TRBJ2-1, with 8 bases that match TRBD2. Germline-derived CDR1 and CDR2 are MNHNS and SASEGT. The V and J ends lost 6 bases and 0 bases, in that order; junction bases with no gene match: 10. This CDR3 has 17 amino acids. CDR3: CASRKGRGGLSYNEQFF. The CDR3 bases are TGTGCCAGCAGGAAAGGACGGGGGGGCCTCTCCTACAATGAGCAGTTCTTC.

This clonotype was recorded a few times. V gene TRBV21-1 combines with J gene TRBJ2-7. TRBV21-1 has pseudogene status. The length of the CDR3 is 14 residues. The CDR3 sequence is CASSKEVISYEQYF. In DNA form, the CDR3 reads TGTGCCAGCAGCAAAGAGGTCATCTCCTACGAGCAGTACTTC.

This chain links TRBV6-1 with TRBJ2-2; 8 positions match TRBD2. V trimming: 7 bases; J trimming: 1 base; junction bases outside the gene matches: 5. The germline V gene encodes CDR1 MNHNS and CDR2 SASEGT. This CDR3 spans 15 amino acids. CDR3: CASIPLAGNTGELFF. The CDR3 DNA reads TGTGCCAGCATCCCTCTAGCGGGGAACACCGGGGAGCTGTTTTTT.

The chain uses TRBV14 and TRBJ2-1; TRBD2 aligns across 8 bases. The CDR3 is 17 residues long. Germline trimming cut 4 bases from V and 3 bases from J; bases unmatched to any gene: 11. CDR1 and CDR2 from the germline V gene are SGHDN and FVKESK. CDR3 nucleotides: TGTGCCAGCAGCCGCCGGGGTGGCGCGGGAGGCTACAATGAGCAGTTCTTC. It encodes CASSRRGGAGGYNEQFF.

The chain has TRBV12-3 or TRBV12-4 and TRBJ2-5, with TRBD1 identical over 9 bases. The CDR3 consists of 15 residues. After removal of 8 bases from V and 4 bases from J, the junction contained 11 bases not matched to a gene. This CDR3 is CASSENRGLGETQYF. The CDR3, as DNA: TGTGCCAGCTCGGAGAACAGGGGGCTGGGAGAGACCCAGTACTTC.